This T cell receptor beta chain came from a study of control samples from healthy donors and cancer patients (TCRdb year 2020). For CDR1 and CDR2, the germline V gene lists ENHRY and SYGVKD. The CDR3 starts with the cysteine, ends with the phenylalanine, and has 13 residues. The CDR3 DNA has 39 bases and is translated from base 1. V is shortened by 6 bases, J by 6 bases, and the region joining them spans 14 bases. The protocol used for the library was the immunoSEQ multiplex PCR assay. Drawn from immuneACCESS, this table holds only the in-frame rearrangements with V and J called that TCRdb kept. Clones are partly lost; checked studies trace under half to an unresolved V gene and leave the rest unexplained. This sample gives around 100,000 clones in total; roughly nine tenths of them show up just once. Approximately 15% of the sample rests with the top ten. About this clone itself: Its recognized antigen is unknown. No base-level quality is on record; no much larger clone is a single base apart.

Sequences were obtained from blood. Recombination linked TRBV10-3 to TRBJ1-1; the D gene identity is not certain. The sequence was obtained from a woman in her 70s in good health. The sequence in DNA is TGTGCCATCAGCCCGAGGAGAGGCGCTGAAGCTTTCTTT. Its product reads: CAISPRRGAEAFF.